This TCR beta chain was documented in a study of T cell responses to AZD1222 COVID-19 vaccine (dated by TCRdb to the early 2020s). Broadly, across the study: AZD1222 recipients given second doses at about 4 weeks or at about 12 weeks were pooled, since spike-specific TCR depth and breadth were not found to differ between the two schedules. TCR sequencing was performed for 230 to 250 trial participants, of whom around 200 were given two doses of AZD1222 and around 25 were given two doses of MenACWY control vaccine. Trial participants were enrolled into age subgroups of 18-55, 56-69 and 70-plus years, which contained about 150, 28 and 57 TCR-sequenced participants, respectively.

To note about this clone: Its antigen is not yet known. Base-call qualities are not available, and no considerably larger clone is one nucleotide away.

What the authors observed across the whole study: Only 5 to 7 AZD1222 recipients were SARS-CoV-2 seropositive at baseline, limiting conclusions about previously exposed vaccinees. CD4 TCRs associated with the vaccine covered the entire spike protein, and the dominant responses were in regions 160-218 and 743-854. Nearly half of unique spike-specific TCRs reportedly recognized epitopes outside regions mutated in the B.1.351 and B.1.1.7 variants. Because no day 14 peak-response samples were available, repertoires were characterized only after the peak T cell response. Most participants were white British and females outnumbered males, and the authors suggested that clonal diversity may have been underestimated. The 56-69-year group was small, and its depth increase did not reach significance, likely because of low power. After two AZD1222 doses, spike-specific TCR breadth and depth were significantly higher than at day 0 and than in MenACWY recipients.

According to the study, the label for this sample's time point signals: baseline before first vaccination. The vaccinee samples were drawn from two UK trials, COV001 and COV002, one of which was a single-blind randomized controlled phase 2/3 trial testing AZD1222 (ChAdOx1 nCoV-19) in healthy adults. For TCRbeta chain sequencing, PBMC samples from trial participants were taken at day 0 and at day 28 after the second dose. The CDR3 regions of human TCRbeta chains were subjected to immunosequencing. The study's own analysis went as follows. TCRs in the repertoires were compared against a reference library of SARS-CoV-2-specific TCRs that had been generated with the MIRA antigen-specificity platform. Breadth was defined as the fraction of unique TCRs that were SARS-CoV-2-associated. Depth was defined as the fraction of total T cells that were SARS-CoV-2-associated. Using the MIRA data, each spike-specific TCR was assigned both to the spike region to which the TCR was reactive and to a CD4 or CD8 class. Log10-transformed breadth and depth values were compared by one-way ANOVA with Sidak's multiple comparisons tests. Here the immuneACCESS table is served through TCRdb, limited to in-frame sequences with V and J called. Missing clones are a known gap in these copies; in checked studies unresolved V genes cover under half, and the rest lacks a known reason. Clone size and V and J calls were adopted from that table, with D and trimming inferred from the DNA. This sample is represented by approximately 80,000 clones; approximately 90% of them were singletons. 5% to 6% of the sample rests with the top ten.

There are 15 amino acids in the CDR3, from cysteine to phenylalanine inclusive. Only CDR3 DNA remains: 45 bases, in frame from the first base. Based on the germline V gene, the CDR1 and CDR2 sequences are SGHDT and YYEEEE. V is pruned by 3 bases and J by 3 bases, leaving 6 bases of the junction without a gene match. The sequences come from peripheral blood, collected on day 0 of AZD1222 vaccination. The receptor chain draws on TRBV5-6 and TRBJ1-3; a stretch of 7 junction bases matches TRBD1. This receptor was obtained from an adult in good health. The bases read TGTGCCAGCAGCTGGAGGGGGCGCGGTGGAAACACCATATATTTT. It specifies CASSWRGRGGNTIYF.